This is a list of T cell receptor beta chains from one sample in a study of shared clonotypes between healthy human individuals. Profiling relied on immunoSEQ multiplex PCR, and the TCRdb table lists in-frame clones only, not all of them. The table includes approximately 340,000 clones, around 70% detected once. The sequencing sample was made of memory CD4+ T cells sorted from blood. The receptor set was obtained from a man aged 25 to 45 in good health. CDR3s include the opening cysteine and the closing phenylalanine or tryptophan. The D gene is left open where the match is weak. A row's size may be missing; if present it is once, few, many or a size class.

j_gene: TRBJ2-3; d_gene: .; v_gene: TRBV11-2; abundance: .; CDR3aa: CASSASDTQYF; CDR3nt: TGTGCCAGCAGCGCCTCGGATACGCAGTATTTT
j_gene: TRBJ1-1; d_gene: TRBD1; v_gene: TRBV29-1; abundance: once; CDR3aa: CSVGQGIAEAFF; CDR3nt: TGCAGCGTTGGACAGGGGATCGCTGAAGCTTTCTTT
j_gene: TRBJ2-1; d_gene: .; v_gene: TRBV5-1; abundance: few; CDR3aa: CASSWGGSILSYNEQFF; CDR3nt: TGCGCCAGCAGCTGGGGCGGCTCTATCCTCTCCTACAATGAGCAGTTCTTC
j_gene: TRBJ2-3; d_gene: TRBD1; v_gene: TRBV13; abundance: .; CDR3aa: CASSKMTGVTLPDTQYF; CDR3nt: TGTGCCAGCAGCAAGATGACAGGGGTTACCCTCCCAGATACGCAGTATTTT
j_gene: TRBJ1-1; d_gene: .; v_gene: TRBV27; abundance: .; CDR3aa: CASSLAIGTKAFF; CDR3nt: TGTGCCAGCAGTCTAGCCATCGGCACGAAAGCTTTCTTT
j_gene: TRBJ2-1; d_gene: TRBD1; v_gene: TRBV18; abundance: .; CDR3aa: CASSSDRGPSNEQFF; CDR3nt: TGTGCCAGCTCATCGGACAGGGGGCCTTCCAATGAGCAGTTCTTC
j_gene: TRBJ2-5; d_gene: .; v_gene: TRBV27; abundance: .; CDR3aa: CASSRSASGTQETQYF; CDR3nt: TGTGCCAGCAGTCGTTCAGCGTCAGGAACCCAAGAGACCCAGTACTTC
j_gene: TRBJ2-7; d_gene: TRBD1; v_gene: TRBV5-1; abundance: once; CDR3aa: CASNHGQGAYEQYF; CDR3nt: TGCGCCAGCAACCATGGACAGGGTGCCTACGAGCAGTACTTC
j_gene: TRBJ2-3; d_gene: TRBD2; v_gene: TRBV28; abundance: .; CDR3aa: CASSSQSGRDTDTQYF; CDR3nt: TGTGCCAGCAGTTCTCAAAGCGGGAGGGACACAGATACGCAGTATTTT
j_gene: TRBJ2-1; d_gene: .; v_gene: TRBV28; abundance: .; CDR3aa: CASSLIGSRSSYNEQFF; CDR3nt: TGTGCCAGCAGTTTAATAGGTAGCCGCAGCTCCTACAATGAGCAGTTCTTC
j_gene: TRBJ2-7; d_gene: .; v_gene: TRBV6-1; abundance: .; CDR3aa: CASSASRDTIHEQYF; CDR3nt: TGTGCCAGCAGTGCCTCGAGAGATACTATCCACGAGCAGTACTTC
j_gene: TRBJ2-1; d_gene: .; v_gene: TRBV7-8; abundance: few; CDR3aa: CASSLSRLNEQFF; CDR3nt: TGTGCCAGCAGCTTATCTAGGTTGAATGAGCAGTTCTTC
j_gene: TRBJ2-2; d_gene: .; v_gene: TRBV7-9; abundance: .; CDR3aa: CASSLQGNTGELFF; CDR3nt: TGTGCCAGCAGCTTACAGGGTAACACCGGGGAGCTGTTTTTT
j_gene: TRBJ1-5; d_gene: TRBD1; v_gene: TRBV2; abundance: medium-sized; CDR3aa: CASTGTGIQPQHF; CDR3nt: TGTGCCAGCACAGGGACAGGCATACAGCCCCAGCATTTT
j_gene: TRBJ2-1; d_gene: TRBD2; v_gene: TRBV5-1; abundance: .; CDR3aa: CASGLAGADYNEQFF; CDR3nt: TGCGCCAGCGGATTAGCGGGAGCCGACTACAATGAGCAGTTCTTC
j_gene: TRBJ2-5; d_gene: TRBD2; v_gene: TRBV25-1; abundance: .; CDR3aa: CASGSGVRRAQYF; CDR3nt: TGTGCCAGCGGTAGCGGGGTGAGGAGGGCCCAGTACTTC
j_gene: TRBJ2-1; d_gene: TRBD1; v_gene: TRBV7-3; abundance: .; CDR3aa: CASSSYRGNEQFF; CDR3nt: TGTGCCAGCAGCAGCTACAGGGGGAATGAGCAGTTCTTC
j_gene: TRBJ2-7; d_gene: TRBD1; v_gene: TRBV5-1; abundance: .; CDR3aa: CASSLGTGGYEQYF; CDR3nt: TGCGCCAGCAGCTTGGGAACAGGGGGTTACGAGCAGTACTTC
j_gene: TRBJ2-3; d_gene: TRBD2; v_gene: TRBV29-1; abundance: .; CDR3aa: CSVEGGGGLAGFDTQYF; CDR3nt: TGCAGCGTTGAAGGAGGGGGAGGCCTAGCGGGCTTTGATACGCAGTATTTT
j_gene: TRBJ2-5; d_gene: TRBD2; v_gene: TRBV28; abundance: once; CDR3aa: CATTLAGIEETQYF; CDR3nt: TGTGCCACCACCTTAGCGGGAATAGAAGAGACCCAGTACTTC
j_gene: TRBJ2-7; d_gene: .; v_gene: TRBV7-9; abundance: .; CDR3aa: CAAGSAYEQYF; CDR3nt: TGTGCAGCAGGGTCGGCCTACGAGCAGTACTTC
j_gene: TRBJ1-3; d_gene: TRBD1; v_gene: TRBV14; abundance: .; CDR3aa: CASSSGQAVYYSGNTIYF; CDR3nt: TGTGCCAGCAGCTCGGGACAGGCCGTCTATTACTCTGGAAACACCATATATTTT